These T cell receptor beta chains were read from a single sample in a study of neurological immune-mediated disorders. TCRdb analysed the 5' RACE reads with MiXCR anew, one entry per CDR3 protein. The sample lists 14,000 or so distinct CDR3 sequences, approximately 13% occurring once. The sample comprised CD8+ T cells from blood. Receptors were obtained from a female donor with HTLV-1-associated myelopathy (HAM/TSP). Both conserved end residues are part of each CDR3. Each record gives: D gene, clone size, V gene, J gene, CDR3 length, CDR3 DNA, CDR3 protein. D genes are given only for firm matches. Clone size is given for some rows only: seen once, a few or many times, or a class if the clone is expanded.

NA,many,TRBV7-9,TRBJ2-1,14,TGTGCCAGCAGCTCCCCGCCTAGTCTCGGTGAGCAGTTCTTC,CASSSPPSLGEQFF
TRBD1,few,TRBV10-3,TRBJ2-1,14,TGTGCCTCTGGACAGGGGGGCTCCTACAATGAGCAGTTCTTC,CASGQGGSYNEQFF
NA,many,TRBV4-1,TRBJ1-5,18,TGCGCCAGCAGCCAAGTGCCTGGGGGGTCCCCAGTCCGTCAGCCCCAGCATTTT,CASSQVPGGSPVRQPQHF
NA,NA,TRBV20-1,TRBJ2-3,14,TGCAGTGCTAGAGCTTTTAAGGGAACAGATACGCAGTATTTT,CSARAFKGTDTQYF
TRBD2,many,TRBV24-1,TRBJ2-3,18,TGTGCCACCAGTGATGGACTAGCGGGGGGGACTAACACAGATACGCAGTATTTT,CATSDGLAGGTNTDTQYF
TRBD1,many,TRBV7-2,TRBJ2-1,15,TGTGCCAGCAGCTGGGACAGTTTGAGATCGTGGGAGCAGTTCTTC,CASSWDSLRSWEQFF
NA,many,TRBV6-2/TRBV6-3,TRBJ1-1,11,TGTGCCAGCAGGAAGGGTGCTGAAGCTTTCTTT,CASRKGAEAFF
NA,many,TRBV6-2/TRBV6-3,TRBJ1-1,15,TGTGCCAGCAGTGACCCGGGACGGGCGAACACTGAAGCTTTCTTT,CASSDPGRANTEAFF
NA,many,TRBV29-1,TRBJ2-7,15,TGCAGCGTTGAAGATCCGGAGGGTAAGGTCTACGAGCAGTACTTC,CSVEDPEGKVYEQYF
NA,many,TRBV29-1,TRBJ2-7,13,TGCAGCGTTGAAGAAGGGATCCCCTACGAGCAGTACTTC,CSVEEGIPYEQYF
TRBD1,many,TRBV7-9,TRBJ2-7,15,TGTGCCAGCAGCCCACCGGGACAGGGGGCCTACGAGCAGTACTTC,CASSPPGQGAYEQYF
NA,many,TRBV28,TRBJ2-4,12,TGTGCCAGCAGTTTAGGCAGTAACATTCAGTACTTC,CASSLGSNIQYF
NA,many,TRBV7-9,TRBJ1-1,13,TGTGCCAGCAGCCCTCAACAACAGGTTGAAGCTTTCTTT,CASSPQQQVEAFF
NA,many,TRBV20-1,TRBJ2-3,14,TGCAGTGCTAGGGTCGGGGGACGCACAGATACGCAGTATTTT,CSARVGGRTDTQYF
TRBD2,NA,TRBV27,TRBJ2-3,14,TGTGCCAGCAGTCCTAGCGGGGGGGCAGATACGCAGTATTTT,CASSPSGGADTQYF
TRBD1,many,TRBV20-1,TRBJ2-7,15,TGCAGTGCTAGGACACCGACAGGGAACCCCTACGAGCAGTACTTC,CSARTPTGNPYEQYF
TRBD1,NA,TRBV27,TRBJ2-5,13,TGTGCCAGCAGTCCTGGACAGGAAGAGACCCAGTACTTC,CASSPGQEETQYF
NA,many,TRBV20-1,TRBJ1-4,16,TGCAGTGCTAGAGCCCTGCGGGGGGGCGCGGATGAAAAACTGTTTTTT,CSARALRGGADEKLFF
NA,many,TRBV6-6,TRBJ1-2,14,TGTGCCAGCAGTTTGTCCGGGTCTGAATATGGCTACACCTTC,CASSLSGSEYGYTF
NA,medium-sized,TRBV4-3,TRBJ2-1,15,TGCGCCAGCAGCCAAGAAGGGGGGATCTATCATGAGCAGTTCTTC,CASSQEGGIYHEQFF
TRBD2,many,TRBV6-4,TRBJ2-1,17,TGTGCCAGCAGTGCCCATTACCAGGCGGGAGGTATTAATGAGCAGTTCTTC,CASSAHYQAGGINEQFF
NA,many,TRBV29-1,TRBJ1-1,13,TGCAGCGTTGAAGGAGGGGCGGGCACTGAAGCTTTCTTT,CSVEGGAGTEAFF
NA,many,TRBV5-6,TRBJ2-3,15,TGTGCCAGCAGCTTGGATCGGGACCCTTGGGATACGCAGTATTTT,CASSLDRDPWDTQYF
TRBD2,many,TRBV6-2/TRBV6-3,TRBJ2-1,15,TGTGCCAGCAGTTACGTTCTAGCGGGAAGGGTTGAGCAGTTCTTC,CASSYVLAGRVEQFF
NA,many,TRBV5-1,TRBJ2-3,9,TGCGCCAGGAGGACCGGGCCCCCTTTT,CARRTGPPF
NA,many,TRBV5-1,TRBJ2-1,13,TGCGCCAGCAGCCCCGGACGCGGTGGTGAGCAGTTCTTC,CASSPGRGGEQFF
NA,many,TRBV5-1,TRBJ2-7,14,TGCGCCAGCAAGGAGGGACACATCACCGACGAGCAGTACTTC,CASKEGHITDEQYF
NA,many,TRBV19,TRBJ1-5,14,TGTGCCAGTAGTCCCGGACTGAGCAATCAGCCCCAGCATTTT,CASSPGLSNQPQHF
NA,many,TRBV12-3/TRBV12-4,TRBJ1-5,13,TGTGCCAGCAGTTTTTATGGCAATCAGCCCCAGCATTTT,CASSFYGNQPQHF
NA,many,TRBV9,TRBJ1-2,16,TGTGCCAGCAGCGTAGCTACGTCCGACAACAGATTTGGCTACACCTTC,CASSVATSDNRFGYTF
NA,NA,TRBV7-6,TRBJ2-3,15,TGTGCCAGCAGCCAAGTACTCGCTGGGACCGATACGCAGTATTTT,CASSQVLAGTDTQYF
NA,NA,TRBV18,TRBJ1-1,15,TGTGCCAGCTCATTTTTCCCGGGAACCGAAACTGAAGCTTTCTTT,CASSFFPGTETEAFF
NA,many,TRBV29-1,TRBJ2-7,11,TGCAGCGTTGTAGGAGCCTACGAGCAGTACTTC,CSVVGAYEQYF
TRBD2,many,TRBV20-1,TRBJ2-7,13,TGCAGTGCTGTGGGACTAGATGCCTACGAGCAGTACTTC,CSAVGLDAYEQYF
TRBD1,many,TRBV27,TRBJ2-7,14,TGTGCCAGCAGTGCTCTGACAGGGGACGACGAGCAGTACTTC,CASSALTGDDEQYF
NA,many,TRBV28,TRBJ2-5,14,TGTGCCAGCAGTTTAAGCGACTCGGGGGAGACCCAGTACTTC,CASSLSDSGETQYF
NA,many,TRBV10-3,TRBJ2-7,13,TGTGCCATCAGTGAACAGGTCCACTACGAGCAGTACTTC,CAISEQVHYEQYF
TRBD2,many,TRBV4-1,TRBJ2-2,15,TGCGCCAGCAGCCCACTAGCGGGAGGGGCCGGGGAGCTGTTTTTT,CASSPLAGGAGELFF
NA,many,TRBV27,TRBJ2-1,14,TGTGCCAGCAGTTTAGGACCCTACTACAATGAGCAGTTCTTC,CASSLGPYYNEQFF